The source of this T cell receptor beta chain is a study of cytomegalovirus exposure and HLA in healthy donors. Study results and limitations: The study labeled roughly 160 TCR beta chains cytomegalovirus-associated.

The PCR made use of 60 Vbeta and 13 Jbeta primers. Method: immunoSEQ multiplex PCR; TCRdb's copy keeps in-frame clones and lacks some. The table includes around 150,000 clones, 65% to 80% detected once. Of note for this clone: The target antigen is unknown.

The CDR3 runs to 14 residues. Germline V gene lookup returns CDR1 LNHDA and CDR2 SQIVND (reference sequence). V gave up 2 bases and J gave up 10 bases, with 12 bases separating them. This chain connects TRBV19 to TRBJ1-6; D not resolved. The sequenced sample was PBMCs. This receptor was obtained from a man aged 40-49 years in good health and CMV-seropositive. In nucleotides, the CDR3 is TGTGCCAGTAGTATAAACCGCATTCGGTCACCCCTCCACTTT. Residues: CASSINRIRSPLHF. The complete variable domain, with remaining parts taken from reference TRBV19 and TRBJ1-6, reads DGGITQSPKYLFRKEGQNVTLSCEQNLNHDAMYWYRQDPGQGLRLIYYSQIVNDFQKGDIAEGYSVSREKKESFPLTVTSAQKNPTAFYLCASSINRIRSPLHFGNGTRLTVT.